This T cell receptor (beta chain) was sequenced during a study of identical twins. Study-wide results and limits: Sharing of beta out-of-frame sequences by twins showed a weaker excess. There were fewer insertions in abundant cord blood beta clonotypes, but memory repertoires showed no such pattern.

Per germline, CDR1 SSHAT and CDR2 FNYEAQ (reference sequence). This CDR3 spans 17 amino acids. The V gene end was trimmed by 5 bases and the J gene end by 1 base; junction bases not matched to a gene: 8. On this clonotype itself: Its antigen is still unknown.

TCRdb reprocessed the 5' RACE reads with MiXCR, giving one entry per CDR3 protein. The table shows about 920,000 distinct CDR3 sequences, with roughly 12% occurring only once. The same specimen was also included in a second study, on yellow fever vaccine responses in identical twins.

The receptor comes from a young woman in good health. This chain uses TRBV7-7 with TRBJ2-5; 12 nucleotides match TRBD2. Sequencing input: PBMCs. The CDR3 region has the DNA TGTGCCAGCAGCCGACATCCTAGCGGGGGGGCCCAAGAGACCCAGTACTTC. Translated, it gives CASSRHPSGGAQETQYF.